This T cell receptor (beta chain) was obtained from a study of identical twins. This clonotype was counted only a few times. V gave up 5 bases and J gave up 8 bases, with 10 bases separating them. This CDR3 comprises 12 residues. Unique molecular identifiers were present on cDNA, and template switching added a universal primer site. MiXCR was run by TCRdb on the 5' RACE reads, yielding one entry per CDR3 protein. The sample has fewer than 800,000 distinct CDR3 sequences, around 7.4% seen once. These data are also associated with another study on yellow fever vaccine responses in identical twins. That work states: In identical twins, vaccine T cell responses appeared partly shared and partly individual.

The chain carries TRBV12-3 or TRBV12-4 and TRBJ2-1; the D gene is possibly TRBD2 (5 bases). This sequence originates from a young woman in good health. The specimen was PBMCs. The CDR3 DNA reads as TGTGCCAGCAGTCCACTAGTTGATGAGCAGTTCTTC. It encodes CASSPLVDEQFF.